The 20 T cell receptor beta chains in this list originate from one sample, sequenced in a study of shared clonotypes between healthy human individuals. Data came from immunoSEQ multiplex PCR; TCRdb stores just in-frame clones and leaves some out. The repertoire holds some 1,400,000 clones, approximately 97% seen once, with roughly 1.1% in the top ten. Sequenced input: naive CD4+ T cells sorted from blood. Subset given: CD45RA+ positively selected. The receptor set was obtained from a man aged 25-45 years in good health.

The rearrangement joins TRBV11-2 to TRBJ2-1; no reliable D call. This CDR3 region has 12 residues. Trimming shortened V by 5 bases and J by 9 bases, and 11 bases separated the two germline ends. The germline V gene has CDR1 SGHAT and CDR2 FQNNGV. The CDR3 here is CASSPPWGEQFF. Here the CDR3 DNA reads TGTGCCAGCAGCCCCCCGTGGGGTGAGCAGTTCTTC.

CDR3 residues: CASSLGAGDGGYGYTF. In DNA, the CDR3 is TGTGCCAGCAGCTTAGGGGCCGGGGATGGGGGCTATGGCTACACCTTC. The chain uses TRBV7-2 and TRBJ1-2; D perhaps matches TRBD1 (5 bases). The CDR3 runs 16 residues. Trimming took off 1 base at V and 4 bases at J, with 16 bases between the two ends. Germline CDR1 and CDR2: SGHTA and FQGNSA. The full variable domain, with the rest looked up from reference TRBV7-2 and TRBJ1-2, is GAGVSQSPSNKVTEKGKDVELRCDPISGHTALYWYRQSLGQGLEFLIYFQGNSAPDKSGLPSDRFSAERTGGSVSTLTIQRTQQEDSAVYLCASSLGAGDGGYGYTFGSGTRLTVV.

The rearrangement uses TRBV5-1 and TRBJ2-5; 11 nucleotides agree with TRBD2. CDR1 and CDR2 (germline): SGHRS, YFSETQ. The CDR3 is 15 residues long. The trim removed 4 bases at V and 6 bases at J, leaving 8 bases unmatched. This CDR3 is CASSQLAGAWKTQYF. The CDR3 DNA is TGCGCCAGCAGCCAACTAGCGGGAGCTTGGAAGACCCAGTACTTC.

This clone was recorded once. The chain is built from TRBV4-3 and TRBJ2-1, with D possibly being TRBD2 (6 bases). This CDR3 spans 15 amino acids. CDR1 and CDR2 from the germline V gene are LGHNA and YSLEER. The V gene lost 1 base and the J gene lost 6 bases, with 13 bases spanning the gap. In nucleotides, the CDR3 is TGCGCCAGCAGCCAAGCGGAGGCGGGGTCCAATGAGCAGTTCTTC. Residues: CASSQAEAGSNEQFF.

The genes are TRBV9 and TRBJ1-1; possibly TRBD1 for D (5 bases). This CDR3 has 14 residues. Trimming removed 3 bases from V and 1 base from J, with 10 bases in between. Germline V gene sequence: CDR1 SGDLS, CDR2 YYNGEE. This CDR3 reads CASSANQGNTEAFF. The CDR3 nucleotides are TGTGCCAGCAGCGCAAATCAGGGGAACACTGAAGCTTTCTTT.

This clone was detected once. The genes are TRBV11-2 and TRBJ2-3, with 7 positions matching TRBD2. The CDR3 covers 17 residues. V lost 1 base to trimming and J lost 7 bases; unmatched junction nucleotides: 14. The germline V gene encodes CDR1 SGHAT and CDR2 FQNNGV. In DNA form, the CDR3 reads TGTGCCAGCAGCTTAGCTATCGGGCGGGAGCTCTGGAATACGCAGTATTTT. It codes for CASSLAIGRELWNTQYF.

This chain uses TRBV5-1 with TRBJ2-7, with 7 bases lining up with TRBD2. Trimming cost V 0 bases and J 0 bases; bases outside gene matches: 3. CDR3 length: 15 residues. The V gene's germline CDR1 is SGHRS and CDR2 YFSETQ. The CDR3 sequence: CASSLEAGVSYEQYF. The CDR3 DNA reads as TGCGCCAGCAGCTTGGAGGCGGGGGTCTCCTACGAGCAGTACTTC.

V and J are TRBV5-1 and TRBJ2-5; the match to TRBD1 covers 9 bases. CDR3 length equals 17 residues. J was trimmed by 5 bases and V by 2 bases; bases with no gene match: 13. Germline V gives CDR1 SGHRS, CDR2 YFSETQ. DNA for the CDR3: TGCGCCAGCAGCTTTAATGTTGGACAGGGGCTGGGGGAGACCCAGTACTTC. Protein: CASSFNVGQGLGETQYF.

V gene TRBV7-6 combines with J gene TRBJ2-1, with D possibly being TRBD1 (5 bases). The CDR3 runs to 13 residues. The V end lost 5 bases, the J end lost 3 bases, and 8 bases lay between the germline ends. The germline V gene has CDR1 SGHVS and CDR2 FNYEAQ. The CDR3 bases are TGTGCCAGCAGCAAAGGACACTACAATGAGCAGTTCTTC. Encoded protein: CASSKGHYNEQFF.

This chain joins TRBV5-1 and TRBJ2-1, with 11 positions matching TRBD2. Trimming removed 0 bases from V and 8 bases from J; junction bases left unmatched: 4. The CDR3 covers 15 residues. Germline V CDR1 and CDR2: SGHRS, YFSETQ. Here the CDR3 reads CASSLDTSGRYEQFF. In DNA form, the CDR3 reads TGCGCCAGCAGCTTGGACACTAGCGGGAGATATGAGCAGTTCTTC.

The chain joins TRBV6-1 to TRBJ1-4, with D perhaps TRBD1 (5 bases). With 4 bases removed from V and 14 bases from J, the gap between germline ends came to 17 bases. CDR3 length: 13 amino acids. From germline, CDR1 is MNHNS and CDR2 SASEGT. DNA for the CDR3: TGTGCCAGCAGTGGGTCTTCTGGGGGAAGGCTGTTTTTT. Translating gives CASSGSSGGRLFF.

The V call is TRBV7-2, the J call TRBJ2-1; D gene unclear. The CDR3 sequence is 16 residues long. Per germline, CDR1 SGHTA and CDR2 FQGNSA. The germline V and J ends were trimmed by 3 bases and 0 bases, with 12 bases remaining between them. The CDR3, as DNA: TGTGCCAGCAGCTTTGCCGGCTTAAGCTCCTACAATGAGCAGTTCTTC. Translated, it gives CASSFAGLSSYNEQFF.

CDR3 protein: CASGGRGNQPQHF. The CDR3 DNA sequence: TGTGCCAGCGGAGGCAGAGGCAATCAGCCCCAGCATTTT. V and J are TRBV19 and TRBJ1-5; D gene uncertain. The germline V and J ends were trimmed by 9 bases and 2 bases, with 11 bases remaining between them. Germline CDR1 LNHDA, CDR2 SQIVND (reference sequence). This CDR3 spans 13 amino acids.

The genes are TRBV29-1 and TRBJ1-1; D is unresolved. CDR1 and CDR2 from the germline V gene are SQVTM and ANQGSEA. Trimming shortened V by 4 bases and J by 1 base, and 4 bases separated the two germline ends. CDR3 size: 11 residues. CDR3 sequence reads: CSVVQNTEAFF. CDR3 DNA sequence: TGCAGCGTTGTTCAGAACACTGAAGCTTTCTTT.

The chain recombines TRBV6-1 with TRBJ1-2; D might be TRBD1 (6 bases). This CDR3 is built from 16 residues. V was cut by 1 base and J by 2 bases, with 14 bases left in between. Germline V lookup: CDR1 MNHNS, CDR2 SASEGT. The CDR3 DNA follows: TGTGCCAGCAGTGAAGTGGGGGGCAGAGACAACTATGGCTACACCTTC. Amino acids: CASSEVGGRDNYGYTF.

The chain links TRBV11-3 to TRBJ2-7; no clear D. The V and J ends lost 7 bases and 0 bases respectively, with 19 bases between them. This CDR3 comprises 16 residues. Looked up from germline, CDR1 is SGHNT and CDR2 is YENEEA. CDR3 sequence (DNA): TGTGCCAGCATCACCCCGAGGACGATGTTCTCCTACGAGCAGTACTTC. Translation: CASITPRTMFSYEQYF.

This chain's CDR3 is CASSFRSAGSNYGYTF. DNA of the CDR3: TGTGCCAGCAGCTTCAGATCCGCAGGGTCTAACTATGGCTACACCTTC. V gene TRBV7-3 combines with J gene TRBJ1-2, with D tentatively TRBD1 (5 bases). This CDR3 comprises 16 residues. Trimming stripped 3 bases from V and 0 bases from J, with 14 bases between. In germline, CDR1 is SGHTA, CDR2 FQGTGA.

The rearrangement links TRBV19 to TRBJ2-1; D assignment may be TRBD1 or TRBD2 (5 bases each). This CDR3 has 18 residues. Germline CDR1 is LNHDA and CDR2 is SQIVND (reference sequence). The V gene lost 6 bases and the J gene lost 0 bases, with 21 bases spanning the gap. The CDR3 protein is CASRGPTSGSSSYNEQFF. CDR3 bases: TGTGCCAGTAGGGGACCCACAAGTGGATCGAGCTCCTACAATGAGCAGTTCTTC.

The genes are TRBV14 and TRBJ1-4, with D perhaps TRBD1 (5 bases). The V end was cut by 0 bases, the J end by 5 bases, with 13 bases between. The germline V gene encodes CDR1 SGHDN and CDR2 FVKESK. The CDR3 runs 16 residues. The CDR3 here is CASSQDRDRLNEKLFF. DNA of the CDR3: TGTGCCAGCAGCCAAGATAGAGACAGACTGAATGAAAAACTGTTTTTT.

The CDR3 region has the DNA TGTGCCTGGGACGAACGTTCCTCGGGGAGCTATGGCTACACCTTC. This translates into CAWDERSSGSYGYTF. The rearrangement links TRBV30 to TRBJ1-2; D is uncertain. V gave up 5 bases and J gave up 4 bases, with 20 bases separating them. CDR1 and CDR2 (germline): GTSNPN, SVGIG (reference sequence). This CDR3 has 15 residues.